This T cell receptor (beta chain) was captured in a study of blood T cell repertoires in COVID-19. Across the study: PBMCs, B-cell-depleted T cells, or T cells were the source of the cDNA or gDNA that made up the material.

Study processing details: Amplification with reference gene primers provided the estimates of nucleated cell counts. Using immunoSEQ multiplex PCR, the repertoire was profiled, and TCRdb retains in-frame clones only, with some absent. V, J and clone size are taken as reported in that table, and D and trimming were inferred from the DNA itself. Of about 370,000 clones listed, roughly nine tenths are singletons. All enrollees were about 18 to 89 years old and from under 25 US areas. Germline values: CDR1 SEHNR, CDR2 FQNEAQ (reference sequence). Trimming cost V 4 bases and J 2 bases; bases outside gene matches: 7. The CDR3 consists of 15 residues.

J is TRBJ1-2 and V is TRBV7-9; 7 nucleotides align to TRBD1. Sequences were obtained from PBMCs or T cells enriched from blood (not recorded which). This receptor was identified in a woman aged 35 to 49 who had been exposed to COVID-19. Written as DNA, the CDR3 is TGTGCCAGCAGCTCCGAGACAGGGCTAAACTATGGCTACACCTTC. It encodes CASSSETGLNYGYTF.